The T cell receptor (beta chain) under discussion was sequenced for a study of T cells after yellow fever vaccination. TCRdb passed the 5' RACE reads through MiXCR, listing each CDR3 protein once. The repertoire holds more than 350,000 distinct CDR3 sequences, with about 9.9% as singletons. Points from the study as a whole: Boosting was followed by the reappearance of most primary-vaccination clones (roughly 96% CD4, about 88% CD8).

In germline, CDR1 is SGDLS, CDR2 YYNGEE. After removal of 3 bases from V and 4 bases from J, the junction contained 17 bases not matched to a gene. The CDR3 has 19 amino acids. As for this clonotype: Its antigen is still unknown.

The sequences come from PBMCs, collected on the day of the first yellow fever vaccination. This receptor was taken from a man between 18 and 35 years old who received the YFV17D yellow fever vaccine. The V gene is TRBV9, the J gene TRBJ2-1; 9 bases are shared with TRBD2. The CDR3 bases are TGTGCCAGCAGCGACTCAAGCCGGGCGGGGGGGCCAAGGTACAATGAGCAGTTCTTC. Its translation: CASSDSSRAGGPRYNEQFF. The full variable domain, in which reference TRBV9 and TRBJ2-1 provide the parts outside the CDR3, is DSGVTQTPKHLITATGQRVTLRCSPRSGDLSVYWYQQSLDQGLQFLIQYYNGEERAKGNILERFSAQQFPDLHSELNLSSLELGDSALYFCASSDSSRAGGPRYNEQFFGPGTRLTVL.